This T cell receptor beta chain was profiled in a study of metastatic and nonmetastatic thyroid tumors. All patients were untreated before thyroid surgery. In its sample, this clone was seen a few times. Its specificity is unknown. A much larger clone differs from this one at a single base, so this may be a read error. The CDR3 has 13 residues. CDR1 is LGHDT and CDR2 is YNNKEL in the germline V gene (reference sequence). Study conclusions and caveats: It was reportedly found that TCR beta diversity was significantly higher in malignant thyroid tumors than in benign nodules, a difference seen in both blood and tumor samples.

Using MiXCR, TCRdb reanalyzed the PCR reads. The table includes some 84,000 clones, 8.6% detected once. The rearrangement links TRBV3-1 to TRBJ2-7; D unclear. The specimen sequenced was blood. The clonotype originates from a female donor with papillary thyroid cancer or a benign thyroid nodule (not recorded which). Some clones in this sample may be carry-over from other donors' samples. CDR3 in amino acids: CACSQDLRFEQYF. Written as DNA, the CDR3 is TGTGCCTGCAGCCAAGATCTGCGTTTCGAGCAGTACTTC.